This TCR beta chain emerged from a study of blood T cell repertoires in COVID-19. The wider study: From T cells, B-cell-depleted T cells, or PBMCs came the material, which was cDNA or gDNA.

Generated by immunoSEQ multiplex PCR, the TCRdb table keeps only in-frame clones and is missing some. The profile covers 150,000 to 180,000 clones, with approximately 85% appearing a single time and under 0.8% taken by the ten largest. This CDR3 has 14 amino acids. The V end lost 7 bases, the J end lost 1 base, and 10 bases lay between the germline ends. Germline CDR1 and CDR2: SEHNR and FQNEAQ (reference sequence). This receptor was identified in a man in his sixties with COVID-19, enrolled during active disease. The sequencing input was peripheral blood. The chain couples TRBV7-9 to TRBJ2-2; maybe TRBD1 (6 bases). The CDR3 bases are TGTGCCAGCAAGTCGACAGGGAACACCGGGGAGCTGTTTTTT. This translates into CASKSTGNTGELFF.